This passage covers 32 T cell receptor beta chains from one sample sequenced in a study of metastatic and nonmetastatic thyroid tumors. Using MiXCR, TCRdb re-called clones from the PCR reads. This table has roughly 36,000 clones, more than 25% appearing once. Patients had received no treatment of any kind before thyroid surgery. Sequenced material: blood. The receptor source for this set is a female donor with papillary thyroid cancer or a benign thyroid nodule (not recorded which). Some clones in this sample may be carry-over from other donors' samples.

The chain is built from TRBV7-2 and TRBJ1-5; tentative D call: TRBD1 (5 bases). There are 14 residues in the CDR3. V was shortened by 5 bases and J by 2 bases, with 10 bases between the two germline ends. The germline V gene encodes CDR1 SGHTA and CDR2 FQGNSA. The CDR3 sequence is CASSLGGGNQPQHF. The DNA for the CDR3 is TGTGCCAGCAGCCTCGGGGGGGGCAATCAGCCCCAGCATTTT.

This clone was picked up many times. J is TRBJ2-1 and V is TRBV12-3 or TRBV12-4; D gene unclear. V was trimmed by 3 bases and J by 4 bases, leaving 7 bases between them. The CDR3 is made up of 13 amino acids. As DNA, the CDR3 is TGTGCCAGCAGTTTGAAAGGATACAATGAGCAGTTCTTC. Protein: CASSLKGYNEQFF.

The table lists this clone with many counts. The chain combines TRBV12-3 or TRBV12-4 with TRBJ1-5; D is uncertain. V dropped 4 bases and J dropped 0 bases, with 7 bases sitting between them. The CDR3 runs 14 residues. The CDR3 bases are TGTGCCAGCAGTTCAACCCCTAGCAATCAGCCCCAGCATTTT. Translating gives CASSSTPSNQPQHF.

This chain links TRBV28 with TRBJ2-7; 9 positions agree with TRBD1. The CDR3 has 15 residues. Looked up from germline, CDR1 is MDHEN and CDR2 is SYDVKM. The J segment lost 5 bases and the V segment lost 9 bases, leaving 14 bases of the junction unmatched. The CDR3 region is CARRTTGGTSNEQYF. Here the CDR3 DNA reads TGTGCCAGAAGGACGACAGGGGGAACTTCCAACGAGCAGTACTTC.

This clone was counted ten times or more. The chain combines TRBV2 with TRBJ2-2; 8 bases align to TRBD2. V gave up 7 bases and J gave up 5 bases; unmatched junction bases: 21. CDR3 length equals 19 residues. CDR1 and CDR2 (germline): SNHLY, FYNNEI. The CDR3 nucleotides read TGTGCCAGCATCAAGCAGGGTAGCGGGGCAAGGGAGAAAACCGGGGAGCTGTTTTTT. Its translation is CASIKQGSGAREKTGELFF.

V is TRBV27 and J is TRBJ2-3, with TRBD2 matching 10 bases. V was pared by 8 bases and J by 0 bases, with 11 bases of the junction left unmatched. Germline assignment: CDR1 MNHEY and CDR2 SMNVEV (reference sequence). The CDR3 is 17 residues long. DNA for the CDR3: TGTGCCAGCGCACCCTTAGCGGGAGGTCCTAGCACAGATACGCAGTATTTT. Its translation: CASAPLAGGPSTDTQYF.

J is TRBJ2-5 and V is TRBV7-6; D unresolved. Germline V lookup: CDR1 SGHVS, CDR2 FNYEAQ. The CDR3 consists of 15 residues. Trimming took 4 bases from V and 3 from J, leaving 15 bases between them. CDR3 nucleotides: TGTGCCAGCAGCTACGGTTCGGTTTGGGAAGAGACCCAGTACTTC. Translating it yields CASSYGSVWEETQYF.

The J gene is TRBJ1-1, the V gene TRBV6-1; D not certain. This CDR3 contains 12 residues. In germline, CDR1 is MNHNS, CDR2 SASEGT. Trimming removed 9 bases from V and 4 bases from J, with 12 bases in between. The CDR3 sequence is CASTREGTEAFF. CDR3 DNA sequence: TGTGCCAGTACAAGGGAGGGCACTGAAGCTTTCTTT.

About this clone itself: Since the CDR3 does not end with the conserved phenylalanine or tryptophan, this likely comes from a read error. The chain has TRBV28 and TRBJ1-2; D possibly corresponds to TRBD1 (6 bases). The CDR3 runs to 12 residues. Trimming removed 5 bases from V and 6 bases from J, with 10 bases in between. The germline V gene has CDR1 MDHEN and CDR2 SYDVKM. CDR3 DNA sequence: TGTGCCAGCAGTAAACAGGGTCATGGCTACACCTTA. The encoded protein is CASSKQGHGYTL.

This clone came up many times. CDR3 region: CASSLARFGGREKLFF. CDR3 DNA sequence: TGTGCCAGCAGCTTAGCGAGGTTTGGGGGCAGGGAAAAACTGTTTTTT. This chain joins TRBV7-8 and TRBJ1-4; the D gene is possibly TRBD1 (6 bases). V was shortened by 0 bases and J by 8 bases, with 16 bases between the two germline ends. The CDR3 contains 16 residues. CDR1 SGHVS and CDR2 FQNEAQ come from the germline V gene.

This clone was counted ten times or more. The chain carries TRBV19 and TRBJ2-3; D is unresolved. The V end lost 3 bases, the J end lost 4 bases, and 8 bases lay between the germline ends. Germline loops: CDR1 LNHDA, CDR2 SQIVND (reference sequence). CDR3 length equals 13 residues. CDR3 sequence reads: CASSISGADTQYF. DNA for the CDR3: TGTGCCAGTAGTATCAGTGGGGCAGATACGCAGTATTTT.

This chain uses TRBV6-1 with TRBJ1-4, with 8 bases matching TRBD1. CDR3 length: 14 amino acids. CDR1 is MNHNS and CDR2 is SASEGT in the germline V gene. V lost 8 bases to trimming and J lost 8 bases; unmatched junction nucleotides: 10. Here the CDR3 DNA reads TGTGCCAGCTATCACGGGACAGGTTCCGAAAAACTGTTTTTT. This sequence encodes CASYHGTGSEKLFF.

This clone is deemed medium-sized (0.01 to 0.1%). The J gene is TRBJ2-7, the V gene TRBV27; possible D gene TRBD2, 6 bases. The V gene lost 4 bases and the J gene lost 3 bases, with 13 bases spanning the gap. This CDR3 comprises 14 residues. CDR1 is MNHEY, CDR2 SMNVEV, per germline (reference sequence). The CDR3 DNA sequence: TGTGCCAGCAGTTACCGGGACTCTCGCTACGAGCAGTACTTC. Protein product: CASSYRDSRYEQYF.

The chain employs TRBV2 and TRBJ2-2; possible D gene TRBD2, 5 bases. V was clipped by 6 bases and J by 4 bases, with 15 bases between them. The CDR3 is made up of 15 amino acids. From germline, CDR1 is SNHLY and CDR2 FYNNEI. The CDR3 bases are TGTGCCAGCAGACCTAGTGCGGCGGGCACCGGGGAGCTGTTTTTT. Its protein product is CASRPSAAGTGELFF.

This chain joins TRBV28 and TRBJ1-5, with D unresolved. Trimming took 6 bases from V and 9 from J, leaving 12 bases between them. CDR1 and CDR2 (germline): MDHEN, SYDVKM. The CDR3 has 12 amino acids. The CDR3 DNA reads as TGTGCCAGCAGATCGCGTATTCGGCCCCAGCATTTT. As protein: CASRSRIRPQHF.

Only a few counts were recorded for this clone. The V gene is TRBV5-1, the J gene TRBJ2-7, with TRBD1 identical over 8 bases. Germline V gene data show CDR1 as SGHRS and CDR2 as YFSETQ. There are 13 residues in the CDR3. The J segment lost 4 bases and the V segment lost 1 base, leaving 1 base of the junction unmatched. The CDR3 spells CASSLRQGYEQYF. The CDR3 nucleotides are TGCGCCAGCAGCTTGCGACAGGGGTACGAGCAGTACTTC.

This chain connects TRBV5-1 to TRBJ2-2; TRBD2 is a possible D gene (5 bases). Between the trimmed V and J ends, which lost 2 bases and 3 bases, there was a span of 17 bases. The CDR3 is 17 amino acids. CDR1 and CDR2 from the germline V gene are SGHRS and YFSETQ. The CDR3 DNA reads as TGCGCCAGCAGCTTTGGTGGGAGAGGATGGGACACCGGGGAGCTGTTTTTT. Translating it yields CASSFGGRGWDTGELFF.

The rearrangement links TRBV6-4 to TRBJ2-2, with 12 bases that match TRBD2. The CDR3 sequence is 16 residues long. V was clipped by 0 bases and J by 6 bases; unmatched bases: 2. Germline CDR1 is MRHNA and CDR2 is SNTAGT. CDR3 region: CASSDSGLAGPGELFF. DNA for the CDR3: TGTGCCAGCAGTGACTCAGGACTAGCGGGGCCCGGGGAGCTGTTTTTT.

For this clone: A much bigger clone sits one base away, suggesting this may be a read error. The CDR3 reads CASSSWAQETQYF. CDR3 nucleotide sequence: TGTGCCAGCAGCTCCTGGGCCCAAGAGACCCAGTACTTC. The V and J genes are TRBV9 and TRBJ2-5, with D hard to call. CDR3 length: 13 residues. V lost 4 bases, J lost 1 base, and 8 bases lay in between. From germline, CDR1 is SGDLS and CDR2 YYNGEE. Filled out from reference TRBV9 and TRBJ2-5, the complete variable domain reads DSGVTQTPKHLITATGQRVTLRCSPRSGDLSVYWYQQSLDQGLQFLIQYYNGEERAKGNILERFSAQQFPDLHSELNLSSLELGDSALYFCASSSWAQETQYFGPGTRLLVL.

As concerns this clone: Mismatch with germline at one junction end may stem from a read error. Other DNA sequences within the sample encode an identical CDR3. The chain combines TRBV20-1 with TRBJ1-1, with 9 bases matching TRBD1. Germline values: CDR1 DFQATT, CDR2 SNEGSKA (reference sequence). The CDR3 sequence is 18 residues long. CDR3 in DNA: TGCAGTGCCCCTACCCAGCCCGGGACAGGGCTCATGAACACTGAAGCCTTCTTT. Translating it yields CSAPTQPGTGLMNTEAFF.

This clone was recorded at least ten times. The CDR3 spells CASSLASGSTDTQYF. CDR3 coding DNA: TGCGCCAGCAGCTTGGCTAGCGGAAGCACAGATACGCAGTATTTT. V and J are TRBV5-1 and TRBJ2-3, with 7 bases identical to TRBD2. Trimming at V came to 0 bases and at J to 0 bases, leaving 1 base not matched to a gene. Germline V gives CDR1 SGHRS, CDR2 YFSETQ. The CDR3 is made up of 15 amino acids.

The gene calls are TRBV2 and TRBJ2-7, with 13 positions matching TRBD2. The V and J ends lost 7 bases and 3 bases, in that order; junction bases with no gene match: 3. Germline CDR1 SNHLY, CDR2 FYNNEI. This CDR3 is built from 14 residues. CDR3: CASKGTSGDYEQYF. The CDR3 nucleotides read TGTGCCAGCAAAGGGACTAGCGGGGACTACGAGCAGTACTTC.

This clone is termed medium-sized. The chain uses TRBV7-2 and TRBJ1-2; D possibly corresponds to TRBD1 (5 bases). CDR3 length: 11 amino acids. V lost 3 bases to trimming and J lost 12 bases, with 11 bases between them. Germline CDR1 SGHTA, CDR2 FQGNSA. CDR3 loop: CASSFRDGHTF. The DNA of the CDR3 is TGTGCCAGCAGCTTCCGGGACGGACACACCTTC. The full variable domain, in which reference TRBV7-2 and TRBJ1-2 provide the parts outside the CDR3, is GAGVSQSPSNKVTEKGKDVELRCDPISGHTALYWYRQSLGQGLEFLIYFQGNSAPDKSGLPSDRFSAERTGGSVSTLTIQRTQQEDSAVYLCASSFRDGHTFGSGTRLTVV.

Note on this clone: No conserved phenylalanine or tryptophan is present at the end of the CDR3, so a read error is the likely explanation. No DNA is shown, since the ends of the CDR3 on it are uncertain; the CDR3 is the one TCRdb lists. V gene TRBV7-2 combines with J gene TRBJ2-6; TRBD1 is taken as the D call from the table, unchecked against the DNA. The CDR3 is 9 amino acids in total, end residues counted. Germline V gene data show CDR1 as SGHTA and CDR2 as FQGNSA. The chain's CDR3 is CASSSRLGQ.

This clone showed up many times. The genes are TRBV7-9 and TRBJ2-3, with D hard to call. This CDR3 is built from 14 residues. Trimming took off 5 bases at V and 5 bases at J, with 14 bases between the two ends. Germline V CDR1 and CDR2: SEHNR, FQNEAQ (reference sequence). This CDR3 reads CASSNPTIGDTQYF. CDR3 DNA sequence: TGTGCCAGCAGCAACCCCACGATTGGAGATACGCAGTATTTT.

This clone occurred once. V and J are TRBV11-2 and TRBJ2-1, with D perhaps matching TRBD2 (6 bases). Germline loops: CDR1 SGHAT, CDR2 FQNNGV. The CDR3 extends over 16 amino acids. Trimming left V 5 bases short and J 5 bases short, with 19 bases between. CDR3 sequence: CASSMGLPIVNNEQFF. CDR3 nucleotides: TGTGCCAGCAGCATGGGACTCCCTATTGTTAACAATGAGCAGTTCTTC.

The sample holds many counts of this clone. The chain uses TRBV7-7 and TRBJ2-1, with D maybe TRBD2 (7 bases). CDR1 and CDR2 from the germline V gene are SSHAT and FNYEAQ (reference sequence). V shed 5 bases and J shed 5 bases, with 25 bases lying between them. The CDR3 totals 18 residues. The CDR3: CASSPATTWEGDHNEQFF. The DNA of the CDR3 is TGTGCCAGCAGCCCCGCCACAACTTGGGAGGGGGATCACAATGAGCAGTTCTTC. Full variable domain (missing parts from reference TRBV7-7 and TRBJ2-1): GAGVSQSPRYKVTKRGQDVTLRCDPISSHATLYWYQQALGQGPEFLTYFNYEAQPDKSGLPSDRFSAERPEGSISTLTIQRTEQRDSAMYRCASSPATTWEGDHNEQFFGPGTRLTVL.

This clone is a singleton in its sample. An end of the junction differs from the germline gene, which may be a read error. The chain has TRBV18 and TRBJ2-3; no clear D gene. The CDR3 loop spans 15 amino acids. Germline V gives CDR1 KGHSH, CDR2 LQKENI. CDR3 nucleotides: TGTGCCAGCTCACCGGGCAGAGAGTCCACAAATACGCAGTATTTT. Its protein is CASSPGRESTNTQYF.

The rearrangement uses TRBV5-1 and TRBJ2-3; the D gene is possibly TRBD2 (5 bases). The germline V gene has CDR1 SGHRS and CDR2 YFSETQ. The CDR3 loop spans 17 amino acids. V lost 2 bases, J lost 1 base, and 17 bases lay in between. The DNA for the CDR3 is TGCGCCAGCAGCTTTGGCACCTCTGTGAGGGGCACAGATACGCAGTATTTT. This encodes CASSFGTSVRGTDTQYF.

This clone occurred a few times. The chain couples TRBV7-8 to TRBJ2-7, with 7 positions matching TRBD1. Germline V gene sequence: CDR1 SGHVS, CDR2 FQNEAQ. The CDR3 extends over 14 amino acids. V shed 6 bases and J 1 base; nucleotides not matched to a gene: 6. The CDR3: CASSLSGQSYEQYF. In nucleotides, the CDR3 is TGTGCCAGCAGTTTGTCGGGACAGTCCTACGAGCAGTACTTC.

The chain links TRBV28 to TRBJ2-7, with 8 bases fitting TRBD1. CDR1 is MDHEN and CDR2 is SYDVKM in the germline V gene. CDR3 length equals 14 residues. V lost 3 bases to trimming and J lost 4 bases; unmatched junction nucleotides: 5. The CDR3 nucleotides read TGTGCCAGCAGTTTTCAGGGGGCAGCTTACGAGCAGTACTTC. Amino acids: CASSFQGAAYEQYF.

This clone was seen a handful of times. V and J are TRBV6-1 and TRBJ1-6; TRBD1 matches at 9 bases. CDR3 length equals 15 residues. In germline, CDR1 is MNHNS, CDR2 SASEGT. The V segment lost 2 bases and the J segment 10 bases; nucleotides outside the gene matches: 6. The CDR3 sequence is CASSESWDRVSPLHF. For the CDR3, the DNA is TGTGCCAGCAGTGAATCGTGGGACAGGGTGTCACCCCTCCACTTT.